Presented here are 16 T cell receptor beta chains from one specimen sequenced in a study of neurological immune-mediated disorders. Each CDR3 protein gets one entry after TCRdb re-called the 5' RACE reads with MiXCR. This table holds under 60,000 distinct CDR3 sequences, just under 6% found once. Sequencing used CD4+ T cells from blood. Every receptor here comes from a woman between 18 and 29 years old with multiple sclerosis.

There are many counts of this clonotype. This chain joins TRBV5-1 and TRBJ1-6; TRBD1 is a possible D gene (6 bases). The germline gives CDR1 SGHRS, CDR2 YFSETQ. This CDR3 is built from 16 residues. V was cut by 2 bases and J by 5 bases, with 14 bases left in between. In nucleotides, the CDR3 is TGCGCCAGCAGCTTCCTCGGGACACGAAATAATTCACCCCTCCACTTT. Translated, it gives CASSFLGTRNNSPLHF. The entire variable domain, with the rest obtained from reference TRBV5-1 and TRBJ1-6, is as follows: KAGVTQTPRYLIKTRGQQVTLSCSPISGHRSVSWYQQTPGQGLQFLFEYFSETQRNKGNFPGRFSGRQFSNSRSEMNVSTLELGDSALYLCASSFLGTRNNSPLHFGNGTRLTVT.

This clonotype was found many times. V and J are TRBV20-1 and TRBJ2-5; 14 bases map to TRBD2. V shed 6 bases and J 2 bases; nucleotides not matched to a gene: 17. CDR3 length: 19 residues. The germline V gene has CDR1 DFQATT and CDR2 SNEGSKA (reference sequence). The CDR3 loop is CSASRRGTSGSGRQETQYF. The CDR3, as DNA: TGCAGTGCGTCGCGACGGGGGACTAGCGGGAGTGGTAGGCAAGAGACCCAGTACTTC.

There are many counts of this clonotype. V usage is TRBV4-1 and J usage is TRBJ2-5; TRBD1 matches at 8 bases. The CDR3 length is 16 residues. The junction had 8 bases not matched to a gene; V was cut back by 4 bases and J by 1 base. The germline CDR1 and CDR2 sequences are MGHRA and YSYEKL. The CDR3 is CASSRRQGTVQETQYF. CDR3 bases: TGCGCCAGCAGCCGCAGACAGGGGACCGTCCAAGAGACCCAGTACTTC.

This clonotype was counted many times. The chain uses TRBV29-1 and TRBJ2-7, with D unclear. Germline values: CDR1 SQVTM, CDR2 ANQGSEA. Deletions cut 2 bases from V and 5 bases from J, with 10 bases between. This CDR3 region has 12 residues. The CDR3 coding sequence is TGCAGCGTTGAAAACAGCTGGAACGAGCAGTACTTC. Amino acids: CSVENSWNEQYF.

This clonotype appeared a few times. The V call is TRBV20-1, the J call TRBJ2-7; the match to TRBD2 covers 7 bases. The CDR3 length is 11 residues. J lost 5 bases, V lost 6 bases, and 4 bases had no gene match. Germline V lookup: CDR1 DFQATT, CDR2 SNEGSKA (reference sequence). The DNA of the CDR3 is TGCAGTGCCTTACTAGCGAACGAGCAGTACGTC. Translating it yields CSALLANEQYV.

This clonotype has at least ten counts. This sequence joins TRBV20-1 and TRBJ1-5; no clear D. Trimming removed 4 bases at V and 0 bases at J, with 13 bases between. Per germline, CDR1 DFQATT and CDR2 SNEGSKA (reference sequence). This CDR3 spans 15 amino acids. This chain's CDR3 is CSANPSGDSNQPQHF. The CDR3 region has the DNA TGCAGTGCTAACCCCTCCGGAGATAGCAATCAGCCCCAGCATTTT.

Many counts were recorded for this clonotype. Here the CDR3 DNA reads TGTGCCAGCAGTTCCCCGGCGGGAGCTGGTGAGACCCAGTACTTC. It codes for CASSSPAGAGETQYF. V gene TRBV6-6 combines with J gene TRBJ2-5, with TRBD2 identical over 7 bases. In germline, CDR1 is MNHNY, CDR2 SVGAGI (reference sequence). With 4 bases clipped from V and 5 bases from J, the junction kept 10 bases outside the gene matches. CDR3 length: 15 amino acids.

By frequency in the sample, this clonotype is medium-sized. In nucleotides, the CDR3 is TGCAGCGGGGGACAGGCGAGTACCGGGGAGCTGTTTTTT. It yields the protein CSGGQASTGELFF. This chain connects TRBV29-1 to TRBJ2-2, with 8 bases fitting TRBD1. The CDR3 totals 13 residues. The trim removed 7 bases at V and 5 bases at J, leaving 6 bases unmatched. CDR1 is SQVTM and CDR2 is ANQGSEA in the germline V gene.

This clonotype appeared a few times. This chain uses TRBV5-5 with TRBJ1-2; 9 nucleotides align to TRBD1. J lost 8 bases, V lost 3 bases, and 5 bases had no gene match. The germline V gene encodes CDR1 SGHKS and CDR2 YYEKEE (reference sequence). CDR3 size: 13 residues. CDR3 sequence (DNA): TGTGCCAGCAGCTGGACAGGGGATGGCGGCTACACCTTC. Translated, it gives CASSWTGDGGYTF.

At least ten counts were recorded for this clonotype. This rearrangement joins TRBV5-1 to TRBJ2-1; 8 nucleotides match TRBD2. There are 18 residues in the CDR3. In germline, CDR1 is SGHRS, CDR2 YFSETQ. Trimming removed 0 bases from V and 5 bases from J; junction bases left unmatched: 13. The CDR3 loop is CASSLAGSGGPGHNEQFF. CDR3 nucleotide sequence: TGCGCCAGCAGCTTGGCAGGCAGCGGGGGCCCAGGGCACAATGAGCAGTTCTTC.

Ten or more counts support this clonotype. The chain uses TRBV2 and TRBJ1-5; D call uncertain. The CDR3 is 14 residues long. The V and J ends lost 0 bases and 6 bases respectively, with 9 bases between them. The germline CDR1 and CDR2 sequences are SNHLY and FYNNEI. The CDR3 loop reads CASSEADPRQPQHF. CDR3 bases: TGTGCCAGCAGTGAAGCGGATCCCCGTCAGCCCCAGCATTTT.

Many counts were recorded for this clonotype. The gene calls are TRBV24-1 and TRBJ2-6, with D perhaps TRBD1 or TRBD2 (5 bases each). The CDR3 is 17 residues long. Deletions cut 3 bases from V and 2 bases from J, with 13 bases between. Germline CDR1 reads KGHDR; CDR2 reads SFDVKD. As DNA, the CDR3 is TGTGCCACCAGTGATGGGGGTCCACTCACTGGGGCCAACGTCCTGACTTTC. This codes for CATSDGGPLTGANVLTF.

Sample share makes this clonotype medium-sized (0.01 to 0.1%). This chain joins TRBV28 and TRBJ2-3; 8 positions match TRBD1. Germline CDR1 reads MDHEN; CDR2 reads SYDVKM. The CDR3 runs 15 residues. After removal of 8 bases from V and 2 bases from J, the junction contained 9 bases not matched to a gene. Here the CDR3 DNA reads TGTGCCAGCCAATCGGGACAGGTAGCCACAGATACGCAGTATTTT. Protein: CASQSGQVATDTQYF.

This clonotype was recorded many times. This chain's CDR3 is CSASGGQGTEQYF. In DNA, the CDR3 is TGCAGTGCTAGTGGTGGACAGGGGACCGAGCAGTACTTC. The V call is TRBV20-1, the J call TRBJ2-7; 9 bases align to TRBD1. Looked up from germline, CDR1 is DFQATT and CDR2 is SNEGSKA (reference sequence). This CDR3 has 13 amino acids. The ends lost 3 bases at V and 6 bases at J; junction bases unmatched: 6.

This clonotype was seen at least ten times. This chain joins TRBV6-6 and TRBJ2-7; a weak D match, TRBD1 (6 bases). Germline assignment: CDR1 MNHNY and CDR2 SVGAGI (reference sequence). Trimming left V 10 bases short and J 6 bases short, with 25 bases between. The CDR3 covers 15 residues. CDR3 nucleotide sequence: TGTGCCACCGTACCCGGGACAAAGCAAAAGGGCGAGCAGTACGTC. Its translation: CATVPGTKQKGEQYV.

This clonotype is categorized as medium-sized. CDR3 DNA: TGTGCCAGCAGCGTTTCCACATTCTCTGAAGCTTTCTTT. Translation gives CASSVSTFSEAFF. V is TRBV9 and J is TRBJ1-1; D remains unclear. Trimming took off 2 bases at V and 6 bases at J, with 11 bases between the two ends. This CDR3 comprises 13 residues. CDR1 and CDR2 from the germline V gene are SGDLS and YYNGEE.